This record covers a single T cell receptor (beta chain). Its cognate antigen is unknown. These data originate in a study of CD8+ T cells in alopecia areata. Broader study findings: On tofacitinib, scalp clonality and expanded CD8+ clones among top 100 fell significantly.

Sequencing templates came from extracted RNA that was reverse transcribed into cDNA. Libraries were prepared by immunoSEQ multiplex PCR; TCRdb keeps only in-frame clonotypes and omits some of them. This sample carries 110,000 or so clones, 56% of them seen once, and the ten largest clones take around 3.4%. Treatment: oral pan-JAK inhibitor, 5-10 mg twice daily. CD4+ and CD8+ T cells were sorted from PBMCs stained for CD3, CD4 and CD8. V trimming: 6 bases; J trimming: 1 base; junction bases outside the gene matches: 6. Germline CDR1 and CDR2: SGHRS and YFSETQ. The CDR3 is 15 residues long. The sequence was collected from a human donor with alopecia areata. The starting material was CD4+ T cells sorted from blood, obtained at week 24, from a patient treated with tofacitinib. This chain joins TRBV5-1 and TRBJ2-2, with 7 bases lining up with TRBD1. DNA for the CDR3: TGCGCCAGCACCCGGGACAGCTTGAACACCGGGGAGCTGTTTTTT. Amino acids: CASTRDSLNTGELFF.